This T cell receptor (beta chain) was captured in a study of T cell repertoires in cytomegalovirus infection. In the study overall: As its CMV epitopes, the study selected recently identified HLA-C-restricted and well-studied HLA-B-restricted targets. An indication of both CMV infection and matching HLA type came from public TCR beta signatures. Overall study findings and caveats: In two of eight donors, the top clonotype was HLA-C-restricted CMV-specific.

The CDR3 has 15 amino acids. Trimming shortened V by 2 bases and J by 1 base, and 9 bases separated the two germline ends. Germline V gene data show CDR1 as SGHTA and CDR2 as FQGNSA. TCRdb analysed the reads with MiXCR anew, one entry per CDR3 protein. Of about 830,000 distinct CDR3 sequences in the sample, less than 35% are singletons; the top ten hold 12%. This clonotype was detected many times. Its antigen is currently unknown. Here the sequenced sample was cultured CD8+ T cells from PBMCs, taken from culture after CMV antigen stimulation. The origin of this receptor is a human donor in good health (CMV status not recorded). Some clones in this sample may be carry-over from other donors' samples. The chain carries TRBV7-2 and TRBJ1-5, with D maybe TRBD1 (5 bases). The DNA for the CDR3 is TGTGCCAGCAGCTTAATAGGGGAGAGCAATCAGCCCCAGCATTTT. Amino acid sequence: CASSLIGESNQPQHF.